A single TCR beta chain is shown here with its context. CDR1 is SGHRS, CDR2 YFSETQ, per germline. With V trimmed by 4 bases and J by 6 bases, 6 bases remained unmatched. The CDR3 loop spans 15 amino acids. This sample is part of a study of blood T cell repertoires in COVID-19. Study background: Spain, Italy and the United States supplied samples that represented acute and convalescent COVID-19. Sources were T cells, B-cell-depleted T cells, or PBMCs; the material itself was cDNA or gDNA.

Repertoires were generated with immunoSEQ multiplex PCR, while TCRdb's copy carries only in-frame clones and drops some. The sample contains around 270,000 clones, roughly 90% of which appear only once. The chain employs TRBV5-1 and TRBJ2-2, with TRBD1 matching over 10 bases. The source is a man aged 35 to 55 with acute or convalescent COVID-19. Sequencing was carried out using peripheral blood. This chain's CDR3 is CASSLRDRGSGELFF. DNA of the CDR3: TGCGCCAGCAGCCTCCGGGACAGGGGTTCCGGGGAGCTGTTTTTT.